The next 13 T cell receptor beta chains were all read from a single sample in a study of T cells after yellow fever vaccination. TCRdb analysed the 5' RACE reads with MiXCR anew, one entry per CDR3 protein. The sample has 550,000 or so distinct CDR3 sequences, roughly 21% seen once. Specimen: PBMCs, collected 15 days after the yellow fever booster vaccination. These TCRs come from a man aged 30-40 years who received the YFV17D yellow fever vaccine.

This clonotype was seen only a few times. This chain links TRBV27 with TRBJ2-7; no firm D call. Germline V gene data show CDR1 as MNHEY and CDR2 as SMNVEV (reference sequence). The V and J ends lost 6 bases and 0 bases respectively, with 9 bases between them. CDR3 length: 13 residues. CDR3 amino acids: CASSLTNSYEQYF. The CDR3 nucleotides read TGTGCCAGCAGCCTGACGAACTCCTACGAGCAGTACTTC.

The chain joins TRBV5-5 to TRBJ2-5, with D unresolved. V shed 1 base and J shed 3 bases, with 10 bases lying between them. In germline, CDR1 is SGHKS, CDR2 YYEKEE (reference sequence). The CDR3 spans 14 residues. The CDR3 DNA follows: TGTGCCAGCAGCTTGCTAGGATTGAAAGAGACCCAGTACTTC. Residues: CASSLLGLKETQYF. The whole variable domain, filled in from reference TRBV5-5 and TRBJ2-5, reads DAGVTQSPTHLIKTRGQQVTLRCSPISGHKSVSWYQQVLGQGPQFIFQYYEKEERGRGNFPDRFSARQFPNYSSELNVNALLLGDSALYLCASSLLGLKETQYFGPGTRLLVL.

The chain is built from TRBV12-3 or TRBV12-4 and TRBJ2-1; D is perhaps TRBD2 (6 bases). V was clipped by 3 bases and J by 8 bases, with 14 bases between them. CDR3 length: 14 residues. In DNA, the CDR3 is TGTGCCAGCAGTTTTGTACTAGCCTTGTATGAGCAGTTCTTC. Amino acid sequence: CASSFVLALYEQFF.

This clonotype was observed a handful of times. The chain employs TRBV24-1 and TRBJ2-5; D tentatively fits TRBD1 or TRBD2 (6 bases each). Trimming stripped 3 bases from V and 4 bases from J, with 17 bases between. This CDR3 comprises 16 residues. The germline CDR1 and CDR2 sequences are KGHDR and SFDVKD. The CDR3 region is CATSDTGAGVGETQYF. The CDR3 DNA sequence: TGTGCCACCAGTGATACGGGGGCCGGAGTAGGAGAGACCCAGTACTTC.

This rearrangement joins TRBV20-1 to TRBJ1-1; D is perhaps TRBD1 (5 bases). Trimming left V 0 bases short and J 3 bases short, with 11 bases between. CDR1 and CDR2 (germline): DFQATT, SNEGSKA (reference sequence). The CDR3 contains 14 residues. CDR3 coding DNA: TGCAGTGCTAGAGATCTCTGGGGGGACACTGAAGCTTTCTTT. The encoded protein is CSARDLWGDTEAFF.

In its sample, this clonotype was seen a few times. The V call is TRBV7-2, the J call TRBJ1-6; TRBD1 matches at 7 bases. The CDR3 has 14 residues. After removal of 5 bases from V and 7 bases from J, the junction contained 5 bases not matched to a gene. Germline CDR1 and CDR2: SGHTA and FQGNSA. As DNA, the CDR3 is TGTGCCAGCAGCCGGGACAGAAAAAATTCACCCCTCCACTTT. It yields the protein CASSRDRKNSPLHF.

This clonotype was detected only a few times. V and J are TRBV20-1 and TRBJ2-7, with D tentatively TRBD2 (6 bases). Germline V gene data show CDR1 as DFQATT and CDR2 as SNEGSKA (reference sequence). CDR3 length: 13 amino acids. V was cut by 3 bases and J by 7 bases, with 16 bases left in between. The CDR3 here is CSASSGLWGEQYF. The DNA for the CDR3 is TGCAGTGCTAGTAGCGGACTATGGGGGGAGCAGTACTTC.

This chain uses TRBV11-2 with TRBJ2-5, with unresolved D. In germline, CDR1 is SGHAT, CDR2 FQNNGV. V lost 5 bases to trimming and J lost 2 bases, with 12 bases between them. CDR3 length equals 14 residues. CDR3 bases: TGTGCCAGCAGCGACCCAAGAGGACAAGAGACCCAGTACTTC. Amino acids: CASSDPRGQETQYF. Variable domain in full (rest from reference TRBV11-2 and TRBJ2-5): EAGVAQSPRYKIIEKRQSVAFWCNPISGHATLYWYQQILGQGPKLLIQFQNNGVVDDSQLPKDRFSAERLKGVDSTLKIQPAKLEDSAVYLCASSDPRGQETQYFGPGTRLLVL.

V usage is TRBV2 and J usage is TRBJ2-5; D gene uncertain. The V end lost 3 bases, the J end lost 3 bases, and 14 bases lay between the germline ends. CDR1 and CDR2 (germline): SNHLY, FYNNEI. The CDR3 is 15 residues long. The CDR3 DNA is TGTGCCAGCAGTGATCCCCCAGGACCCGAAGAGACCCAGTACTTC. This gives the protein CASSDPPGPEETQYF.

This clonotype has a count of ten or more. The chain has TRBV28 and TRBJ2-2, with 14 positions matching TRBD2. The CDR3 contains 15 residues. Germline V CDR1 and CDR2: MDHEN, SYDVKM. With V trimmed by 5 bases and J by 6 bases, 2 bases remained unmatched. As DNA, the CDR3 is TGTGCCAGCAGTCCGGGACTAGCGGGAGCCGGGGAGCTGTTTTTT. Amino acids: CASSPGLAGAGELFF.

The table lists this clonotype with many counts. The chain couples TRBV12-3 or TRBV12-4 to TRBJ2-3, with 8 bases matching TRBD2. The CDR3 runs to 15 residues. Trimming at V came to 5 bases and at J to 2 bases, leaving 6 bases not matched to a gene. The CDR3 nucleotides are TGTGCCAGCAGTGTGACTAGCGCAGACACAGATACGCAGTATTTT. Amino acids: CASSVTSADTDTQYF.

This rearrangement joins TRBV20-1 to TRBJ2-1; D unclear. CDR1 DFQATT and CDR2 SNEGSKA come from the germline V gene (reference sequence). V was trimmed by 6 bases and J by 7 bases, leaving 19 bases between them. CDR3 size: 14 residues. CDR3 nucleotides: TGCAGTGCCCACACAAATATGGGGTCAAATGAGCAGTTCTTC. This codes for CSAHTNMGSNEQFF.

This clonotype was recorded at least ten times. V is TRBV7-9 and J is TRBJ2-1, with TRBD1 identical over 7 bases. Germline CDR1 is SEHNR and CDR2 is FQNEAQ (reference sequence). CDR3 length: 16 amino acids. V lost 8 bases, J lost 0 bases, and 10 bases stayed unmatched. This CDR3 is CASDYRGLSSYNEQFF. The CDR3 DNA reads as TGTGCCAGCGATTACAGGGGCCTGAGCTCCTACAATGAGCAGTTCTTC.